The 25 T cell receptor beta chains below were found in one sample sequenced in a study of identical twins. TCRdb fed the 5' RACE reads into MiXCR, producing one record per CDR3 protein. The table includes 500,000 to 550,000 distinct CDR3 sequences, 22% detected once. In addition, the sample was reused for a study of T cells expressing NK-cell markers.

The specimen sequenced was CD4+ T cells sorted from blood. The receptors derive from a woman aged 18-29 years in good health.

This clonotype came up many times. The chain recombines TRBV27 with TRBJ2-2; 7 nucleotides line up with TRBD1. The CDR3 has 16 residues. CDR1 is MNHEY and CDR2 is SMNVEV in the germline V gene (reference sequence). With 6 bases clipped from V and 4 bases from J, the junction kept 11 bases outside the gene matches. CDR3 nucleotides: TGTGCCAGCAGCCTAGAGGCAGGGGGTCCCACCGGGGAGCTGTTTTTT. It translates to CASSLEAGGPTGELFF.

CDR3 in amino acids: CASSSYRARDRFSYGYTF. DNA of the CDR3: TGTGCCAGCAGCTCATACCGGGCCCGGGACAGATTTTCATATGGCTACACCTTC. V is TRBV11-2 and J is TRBJ1-2; 7 bases agree with TRBD1. Losses at the gene ends were 4 bases for V and 5 bases for J; bases not matched to a gene: 19. The CDR3 runs 18 residues. Germline lookup yields CDR1 SGHAT and CDR2 FQNNGV.

This chain links TRBV20-1 with TRBJ1-5; D is ambiguous. This CDR3 has 12 amino acids. V was trimmed by 6 bases and J by 7 bases, leaving 13 bases between them. Germline loops: CDR1 DFQATT, CDR2 SNEGSKA (reference sequence). The CDR3 is CSAHVRNQPQHF. The CDR3 nucleotides read TGCAGTGCCCACGTCCGAAACCAGCCCCAGCATTTT.

The chain combines TRBV10-3 with TRBJ2-7, with no clear D. The germline gives CDR1 ENHRY, CDR2 SYGVKD. This CDR3 is built from 11 residues. With 7 bases removed from V and 1 base from J, the gap between germline ends came to 5 bases. In nucleotides, the CDR3 is TGTGCCATCATGGGTTCCTACGAGCAGTACTTC. As protein: CAIMGSYEQYF.

The V and J genes are TRBV4-3 and TRBJ2-7; D is ambiguous. The CDR3 runs 13 residues. The germline gives CDR1 LGHNA, CDR2 YSLEER. V was trimmed by 0 bases and J by 6 bases, leaving 9 bases between them. The CDR3 spells CASSQDVDFEQYF. DNA for the CDR3: TGCGCCAGCAGCCAAGATGTAGACTTCGAGCAGTACTTC.

In this sample, this clonotype turned up a few times. The rearrangement joins TRBV6-1 to TRBJ1-1, with D possibly matching TRBD1 (6 bases). V gave up 5 bases and J gave up 7 bases, with 14 bases separating them. CDR3 length: 13 amino acids. From germline, CDR1 is MNHNS and CDR2 SASEGT. Written as DNA, the CDR3 is TGTGCCAGCAGTCCCCCCGGGGGCTATGAAGCTTTCTTT. This sequence encodes CASSPPGGYEAFF.

The V gene is TRBV7-2, the J gene TRBJ2-7; D may be TRBD1 (5 bases). V was shortened by 1 base and J by 2 bases, with 12 bases between the two germline ends. Germline V gene data show CDR1 as SGHTA and CDR2 as FQGNSA. The CDR3 consists of 15 residues. CDR3 sequence reads: CASSLGAGKTYEQYF. CDR3 sequence (DNA): TGTGCCAGCAGCTTAGGGGCAGGGAAGACCTACGAGCAGTACTTC.

The rearrangement links TRBV19 to TRBJ2-7; 7 bases fit TRBD1. Germline CDR1 LNHDA, CDR2 SQIVND (reference sequence). Trimming removed 8 bases from V and 5 bases from J; junction bases left unmatched: 9. The CDR3 length is 13 residues. Here the CDR3 reads CASQGESAHEQYF. CDR3 bases: TGTGCCAGTCAGGGGGAATCCGCGCACGAGCAGTACTTC.

This rearrangement joins TRBV3-1 to TRBJ1-5, with 9 bases that match TRBD1. V lost 4 bases, J lost 4 bases, and 2 bases stayed unmatched. This CDR3 is built from 14 residues. Germline assignment: CDR1 LGHDT and CDR2 YNNKEL (reference sequence). The CDR3 sequence is CASSRDRDNQPQHF. In DNA, the CDR3 is TGTGCCAGCAGCCGGGACAGGGATAATCAGCCCCAGCATTTT.

Ten or more counts support this clonotype. This sequence joins TRBV12-3 or TRBV12-4 and TRBJ2-7; D is possibly TRBD2 (7 bases). The V and J ends lost 5 bases and 2 bases respectively, with 10 bases between them. This CDR3 comprises 13 residues. The CDR3 is CASSRGGPYEQYF. The CDR3 nucleotides read TGTGCCAGCAGTAGGGGGGGCCCCTACGAGCAGTACTTC.

This clonotype was picked up many times. This chain uses TRBV7-2 with TRBJ2-1; the D gene is possibly TRBD2 (6 bases). The CDR3 contains 16 residues. Germline CDR1 is SGHTA and CDR2 is FQGNSA. The ends were cut back, 3 bases at V and 7 bases at J, with 19 bases in the middle. DNA for the CDR3: TGTGCCAGCAGCTTCGTTTCGCAAGCGGGTAAAAATGAGCAGTTCTTC. Amino acid sequence: CASSFVSQAGKNEQFF. The entire variable domain, with the rest obtained from reference TRBV7-2 and TRBJ2-1, is as follows: GAGVSQSPSNKVTEKGKDVELRCDPISGHTALYWYRQSLGQGLEFLIYFQGNSAPDKSGLPSDRFSAERTGGSVSTLTIQRTQQEDSAVYLCASSFVSQAGKNEQFFGPGTRLTVL.

V gene TRBV12-3 or TRBV12-4 combines with J gene TRBJ1-5, with TRBD1 as a possible D gene (5 bases). V was clipped by 7 bases and J by 4 bases, with 14 bases between them. This CDR3 region has 14 residues. In nucleotides, the CDR3 is TGTGCCAGCACCCGAGGGACGGGGAATCAGCCCCAGCATTTT. This sequence encodes CASTRGTGNQPQHF.

This clonotype was seen a handful of times. The chain links TRBV5-1 to TRBJ2-1; TRBD2 might be the D (6 bases). V dropped 5 bases and J dropped 9 bases, with 12 bases sitting between them. Germline V CDR1 and CDR2: SGHRS, YFSETQ. This CDR3 spans 12 amino acids. CDR3 region: CASRVTGGEQFF. The CDR3 region has the DNA TGCGCCAGCAGGGTCACCGGGGGTGAGCAGTTCTTC.

The rearrangement joins TRBV16 to TRBJ2-5; a possible D gene is TRBD1 (5 bases). Looked up from germline, CDR1 is KGHSY and CDR2 is FQNENV. Trimming left V 0 bases short and J 5 bases short, with 13 bases between. This CDR3 contains 15 residues. The CDR3 loop reads CASSQSFQGRETQYF. The CDR3 nucleotides read TGTGCCAGCAGCCAATCGTTTCAGGGAAGGGAGACCCAGTACTTC.

Many counts were recorded for this clonotype. This chain joins TRBV10-3 and TRBJ2-7; D call uncertain. V lost 7 bases to trimming and J lost 0 bases, with 7 bases between them. The CDR3 consists of 12 residues. Germline CDR1 reads ENHRY; CDR2 reads SYGVKD. CDR3 amino acids: CAINTGSYEQYF. The DNA of the CDR3 is TGTGCCATCAACACCGGCTCCTACGAGCAGTACTTC.

The V call is TRBV20-1, the J call TRBJ2-1; the match to TRBD2 covers 7 bases. V shed 5 bases and J 7 bases; nucleotides not matched to a gene: 8. This CDR3 has 13 residues. Per the germline V gene, CDR1 is DFQATT and CDR2 is SNEGSKA (reference sequence). The CDR3 protein is CSAGRGEGNEQFF. The CDR3 region has the DNA TGCAGTGCTGGTCGGGGGGAGGGGAATGAGCAGTTCTTC.

V is TRBV28 and J is TRBJ2-5, with 12 bases fitting TRBD2. Germline V CDR1 and CDR2: MDHEN, SYDVKM. This CDR3 is 17 amino acids long. Trimming cost V 1 base and J 5 bases; bases outside gene matches: 8. The CDR3, as DNA: TGTGCCAGCAGTTTATCCCTTCTAGCGGGAGGGCCGGAGACCCAGTACTTC. Protein product: CASSLSLLAGGPETQYF.

This rearrangement joins TRBV20-1 to TRBJ2-1; 8 positions match TRBD2. The CDR3 consists of 19 residues. Losses at the gene ends were 6 bases for V and 1 base for J; bases not matched to a gene: 20. Germline-derived CDR1 and CDR2 are DFQATT and SNEGSKA (reference sequence). In DNA, the CDR3 is TGCAGTGCAAAGCGGGGGAGGAGCCCCCGGGGGGGGTCCTACAATGAGCAGTTCTTC. It translates to CSAKRGRSPRGGSYNEQFF.

The chain has TRBV20-1 and TRBJ2-7; no definite D call. CDR1 is DFQATT, CDR2 SNEGSKA, per germline (reference sequence). The V end was cut by 3 bases, the J end by 3 bases, with 6 bases between. The CDR3 has 11 amino acids. This chain's CDR3 is CSASHNYEQYF. CDR3 DNA sequence: TGCAGTGCTAGCCATAACTACGAGCAGTACTTC.

The gene calls are TRBV12-3 or TRBV12-4 and TRBJ2-7; no clear D. The CDR3 has 12 amino acids. The V end was cut by 6 bases, the J end by 4 bases, with 10 bases between. CDR3 DNA sequence: TGTGCCAGCAGAAATAATCAATACGAGCAGTACTTC. Translating gives CASRNNQYEQYF.

This clonotype was observed a few times. The chain links TRBV12-3 or TRBV12-4 to TRBJ1-1, with D hard to call. V lost 3 bases, J lost 5 bases, and 10 bases lay in between. The CDR3 has 13 amino acids. The CDR3 sequence is CASSFSVGTEAFF. The CDR3, as DNA: TGTGCCAGCAGTTTCTCGGTCGGAACTGAAGCTTTCTTT.

This chain links TRBV4-1 with TRBJ1-1, with 9 bases matching TRBD1. The V and J ends lost 4 bases and 3 bases, in that order; junction bases with no gene match: 6. CDR1 and CDR2 from the germline V gene are MGHRA and YSYEKL. The CDR3 has 15 amino acids. This CDR3 is CASSPRTGADTEAFF. The CDR3 bases are TGCGCCAGCAGCCCCCGGACAGGGGCAGACACTGAAGCTTTCTTT.

This chain joins TRBV9 and TRBJ2-1; TRBD1 matches at 8 bases. This CDR3 contains 15 residues. V gave up 2 bases and J gave up 8 bases; unmatched junction bases: 9. Germline CDR1 SGDLS, CDR2 YYNGEE. The CDR3 DNA sequence: TGTGCCAGCAGCGTCCCTTGGACAGGGAGGCATGAGCAGTTCTTC. It translates to CASSVPWTGRHEQFF.

The chain recombines TRBV9 with TRBJ2-3; D call uncertain. The V gene lost 2 bases and the J gene lost 5 bases, with 9 bases spanning the gap. This CDR3 is built from 13 residues. CDR1 and CDR2 from the germline V gene are SGDLS and YYNGEE. The chain's CDR3 is CASSVELGDTQYF. As DNA, the CDR3 is TGTGCCAGCAGCGTCGAGTTGGGAGATACGCAGTATTTT. The whole variable domain, remainder taken from reference TRBV9 and TRBJ2-3, is DSGVTQTPKHLITATGQRVTLRCSPRSGDLSVYWYQQSLDQGLQFLIQYYNGEERAKGNILERFSAQQFPDLHSELNLSSLELGDSALYFCASSVELGDTQYFGPGTRLTVL.

This clonotype has just a few counts. The chain is built from TRBV5-1 and TRBJ1-1, with D unresolved. Germline-derived CDR1 and CDR2 are SGHRS and YFSETQ. The CDR3 totals 16 residues. V was pared by 0 bases and J by 1 base, with 13 bases between. CDR3 nucleotide sequence: TGCGCCAGCAGCTTGGTCCCCGCCGACCAGAACACTGAAGCTTTCTTT. Protein sequence: CASSLVPADQNTEAFF.